The present TCR beta chain was sequenced within a study of vaccination effects on CD4 cells after COVID-19. This table comes from immunoSEQ multiplex PCR, and its TCRdb copy is limited to in-frame clones, with some not included. The repertoire holds fewer than 35,000 clones, 65% seen once, with 9.9% in the top ten. Trimming took off 4 bases at V and 2 bases at J, with 6 bases between the two ends. Germline V gives CDR1 SQVTM, CDR2 ANQGSEA. The CDR3 loop spans 12 amino acids. As for this clone: Its specificity is unknown.

Investigators separated out CD4+ T cells once about eleven days of culture had passed. V and J are TRBV29-1 and TRBJ1-5; D is perhaps TRBD1 (6 bases). The clonotype was recovered from a human donor who received a COVID-19 vaccine. The material sequenced was CD4+ T cells from PBMCs cultured without peptide, taken before COVID-19 vaccination. The DNA for the CDR3 is TGCAGCGTTGCAGGGGGCAATCAGCCCCAGCATTTT. Amino acids: CSVAGGNQPQHF. Together with reference TRBV29-1 and TRBJ1-5, the CDR3 gives the full variable domain: SAVISQKPSRDICQRGTSLTIQCQVDSQVTMMFWYRQQPGQSLTLIATANQGSEATYESGFVIDKFPISRPNLTFSTLTVSNMSPEDSSIYLCSVAGGNQPQHFGDGTRLSIL.